The clone carrying this T cell receptor beta chain was picked up a small number of times. The antigen is not known. PCR was performed using 60 Vbeta and 13 Jbeta primers. Measured with immunoSEQ multiplex PCR; TCRdb has only the in-frame clones, and not every one. Altogether 99,000 or so clones are present, 83% being singletons, with the ten largest covering about 6.3%. This entry comes from a study of cytomegalovirus exposure and HLA in healthy donors. Findings and caveats of the study: A classifier reportedly called cytomegalovirus status with high sensitivity and specificity. In vitro assays verified that a few CMV-associated chains recognized CMV antigens specifically.

Specimen: PBMCs. The clonotype was recovered from a young man in good health and CMV-seronegative.

This chain's CDR3 is CASSATVNTEAFF. The CDR3 bases are TGTGCCAGCAGCGCGACAGTGAACACTGAAGCTTTCTTT. This rearrangement joins TRBV7-3 to TRBJ1-1; tentatively, D is TRBD1 (5 bases). The ends were cut back, 5 bases at V and 0 bases at J, with 7 bases in the middle. The CDR3 is 13 residues long. CDR1 is SGHTA and CDR2 is FQGTGA in the germline V gene.